This T cell receptor beta chain was recorded in a study of CD8 T cells in ankylosing spondylitis. Turning to this clonotype: Its specificity is unknown.

MiXCR, applied by TCRdb to the 5' RACE reads, yields one record per CDR3 protein. This sample has 20,000 to 25,000 distinct CDR3 sequences; approximately 12% occur once, and the top ten carry about 32%. CDR3 length: 13 residues. Points from the study as a whole: It was reported that disease-linked clones were significantly enriched in matched ankylosing spondylitis synovial fluid. Several of the motif variants were reported before in synovial fluid and blood from reactive arthritis.

Sequencing was carried out using blood. This receptor was identified in a male donor with ankylosing spondylitis or in good health (not recorded which). The V gene is TRBV21-1, the J gene TRBJ2-2; whether TRBD1, the table's D call, matches the DNA was not checked. TRBV21-1 is a pseudogene locus. The CDR3 DNA is TGTGCCAGCAGCCCCCGGGCAAAGGGGGAGCTGTTTTTT. Protein sequence: CASSPRAKGELFF.